This T cell receptor (beta chain) stems from a study of identical twins. Study-wide points: For zero-insertion analyses, partial confounding could come from invariant MAIT and iNKT cells.

V trimming: 6 bases; J trimming: 5 bases; junction bases outside the gene matches: 5. The CDR3 consists of 13 residues. Germline V gene data show CDR1 as DFQATT and CDR2 as SNEGSKA (reference sequence). A remark on this clonotype: Its antigen is as yet unknown.

After template switching added a universal primer site, the resulting cDNA carried unique molecular identifiers. TCRdb fed the 5' RACE reads into MiXCR, producing one record per CDR3 protein. Found here are fewer than 350,000 distinct CDR3 sequences, about 8% of them singletons; the top ten hold roughly 2.1%. This same sample was also taken into another study, of yellow fever vaccine responses in identical twins.

Sequenced: memory (CD45RO+) T cells sorted from blood. This sequence originates from a woman younger than 30 in good health. The chain uses TRBV20-1 and TRBJ2-1; 9 positions agree with TRBD1. The CDR3: CSASTGGNNEQFF. The CDR3 DNA reads as TGCAGTGCCAGCACAGGGGGCAACAATGAGCAGTTCTTC.